The source of this T cell receptor (beta chain) is a study of blood T cell repertoires in COVID-19. Study-wide context: There were acute and convalescent COVID-19 samples, and they came from the United States, Italy and Spain.

V was clipped by 2 bases and J by 5 bases, with 9 bases between them. The CDR3 loop spans 14 amino acids. Germline-derived CDR1 and CDR2 are MNHEY and SMNVEV (reference sequence). Assay used: immunoSEQ multiplex PCR; TCRdb lists only in-frame clones, some missing. The sample consists of hundreds of thousands of clones, 70% to 90% of them appearing once. The sequenced sample was peripheral blood. This TCR was sampled from a man younger than 35 with COVID-19, enrolled during active disease. V is TRBV27 and J is TRBJ1-4, with a tentative D call TRBD1 (5 bases). CDR3 DNA sequence: TGTGCCAGCAGTTTAAGGGGCTGGAATGAAAAACTGTTTTTT. Protein product: CASSLRGWNEKLFF.